This T cell receptor (beta chain) was profiled in a study of T cell responses to AZD1222 COVID-19 vaccine. Overall study findings and caveats: Among AZD1222 vaccinees, only six or seven were seropositive at baseline. CD4 TCRs covered the whole spike, strongest at regions 160-218 and 743-854.

Data came from immunoSEQ multiplex PCR; TCRdb stores just in-frame clones and leaves some out. The sample lists more than 85,000 clones, around 90% seen once, with 3.2% in the top ten. The CDR3 consists of 17 residues. The ends were cut back, 8 bases at V and 0 bases at J, with 17 bases in the middle. In germline, CDR1 is MGHDK, CDR2 SYGVNS. Concerning this clone: Its antigen is not known.

The specimen was peripheral blood, collected on day 0 of AZD1222 vaccination. The receptor was isolated from an adult in good health. The rearrangement joins TRBV25-1 to TRBJ1-6; D gene ambiguous. Here the CDR3 reads CASPRKDCSSYNSPLHF. The CDR3 nucleotides are TGTGCCAGCCCTAGAAAAGACTGTAGCTCCTATAATTCACCCCTCCACTTT.